This T cell receptor (beta chain) is drawn from a study of T cells in tumors after PD-1 blockade. Study-level background: No patient had prior checkpoint blockade, systemic immunosuppression, or radiotherapy within 4 weeks. During anti-PD-1 treatment, some patients continued daily vismodegib 150 mg. Study conclusions and caveats: Peripheral recruitment is suggested, as some novel exhausted tumor clones were in pre-treatment blood.

Concerning this clone: Its antigen is unknown.

Data came from immunoSEQ multiplex PCR; TCRdb stores just in-frame clones and leaves some out. The table lists 60,000 to 75,000 clones, approximately 79% of them singletons. Germline V gene lookup returns CDR1 LGHNA and CDR2 YNFKEQ. After removal of 0 bases from V and 2 bases from J, the junction contained 9 bases not matched to a gene. There are 18 residues in the CDR3. The V call is TRBV4-2, the J call TRBJ2-5; 10 nucleotides line up with TRBD2. The specimen was PBMCs, collected after anti-PD-1 treatment. This TCR was recovered from a human donor with basal cell carcinoma. The DNA for the CDR3 is TGTGCCAGCAGCCAAGATCCCGCCTGGACTAGCGGTCAAGAGACCCAGTACTTC. Translation: CASSQDPAWTSGQETQYF.